A selection of T cell receptor beta chains follows, all from one sample in a study of T cells after yellow fever vaccination. TCRdb re-called the 5' RACE reads through MiXCR, storing one row per CDR3 protein. Here the sample spans approximately 300,000 distinct CDR3 sequences, 10% to 15% being singletons. The sequences come from CD4+ T cells sorted from PBMCs, collected 45 days after the yellow fever booster vaccination. The source of these receptors is a man aged 25-45 years who received the YFV17D yellow fever vaccine. CDR3s include the opening cysteine and the closing phenylalanine or tryptophan. The D gene is left open where the match is weak. The size field is filled for only some rows; it gives once, few, many or a size class.

abundance,j_gene,v_gene,d_gene,CDR3aa,CDR3nt
few,TRBJ2-2,TRBV7-2,TRBD2,CASDLAGGPTGELFF,TGTGCCAGTGACTTAGCGGGAGGGCCCACCGGGGAGCTGTTTTTT
many,TRBJ2-5,TRBV7-2,-,CASSMGPPSGETQYF,TGTGCCAGCAGCATGGGACCCCCCTCGGGAGAGACCCAGTACTTC
few,TRBJ2-1,TRBV7-8,TRBD1,CASSLLQGVGNEQFF,TGTGCCAGCAGCTTACTACAGGGGGTGGGCAATGAGCAGTTCTTC
-,TRBJ2-7,TRBV28,-,CASSPSPSWDEQYF,TGTGCCAGCAGTCCCTCCCCCTCCTGGGACGAGCAGTACTTC
few,TRBJ1-2,TRBV12-3/TRBV12-4,TRBD1,CASSLIQGASYGYTF,TGTGCCAGCAGTTTAATTCAGGGGGCCTCCTATGGCTACACCTTC
few,TRBJ2-7,TRBV20-1,TRBD1,CSARRGQGADEQYF,TGCAGTGCTAGAAGAGGGCAGGGGGCGGACGAGCAGTACTTC
-,TRBJ2-5,TRBV7-2,-,CASSLASTVQETQYF,TGTGCCAGCAGCTTAGCATCGACAGTCCAAGAGACCCAGTACTTC
-,TRBJ2-3,TRBV30,-,CAWTRGTSNTDTQYF,TGTGCCTGGACCCGCGGGACTTCTAACACAGATACGCAGTATTTT
-,TRBJ2-3,TRBV29-1,TRBD1,CSLRDRGRTDTQYF,TGCAGCCTGCGGGACAGGGGGCGTACAGATACGCAGTATTTT
-,TRBJ2-1,TRBV21-1,-,CALGGVGQFF,TGTGCCCTCGGGGGCGTGGGACAGTTCTTC
-,TRBJ2-1,TRBV5-1,-,CASSLAGRSEQFF,TGCGCCAGCAGCTTGGCCGGGCGTAGTGAGCAGTTCTTC
-,TRBJ2-7,TRBV11-2,-,CASSSTDGNSYEQYF,TGTGCCAGCAGCTCAACCGACGGAAACTCCTACGAGCAGTACTTC
few,TRBJ1-4,TRBV13,TRBD1,CASSARTGGKLFF,TGTGCCAGCAGCGCCAGGACAGGCGGGAAACTGTTTTTT
-,TRBJ1-2,TRBV3-1,-,CASSQAGSGGASGYTF,TGTGCCAGCAGCCAAGCCGGTTCCGGGGGGGCGAGTGGCTACACCTTC
-,TRBJ1-5,TRBV15,-,CSNQPQHF,TGTAGCAATCAGCCCCAGCATTTT
few,TRBJ1-2,TRBV9,-,CASSPEGFYGYTF,TGTGCCAGCAGCCCAGAGGGCTTCTATGGCTACACCTTC
-,TRBJ2-1,TRBV7-2,-,CASSRQGQGRGEQFF,TGTGCCAGCAGCCGTCAGGGGCAGGGAAGGGGTGAGCAGTTCTTC
-,TRBJ2-3,TRBV7-9,TRBD2,CASSRTGGSTDTQYF,TGTGCCAGCAGCCGAACGGGAGGCAGTACAGATACGCAGTATTTT
-,TRBJ2-1,TRBV11-3,-,CASSTSRGREQFF,TGTGCCAGCAGCACATCCAGGGGACGGGAGCAGTTCTTC
few,TRBJ2-1,TRBV20-1,TRBD2,CSASRLAGDYNEQFF,TGCAGTGCTAGCCGTTTAGCGGGGGACTACAATGAGCAGTTCTTC
few,TRBJ2-1,TRBV20-1,TRBD2,CSPGVAGMYNEQFF,TGCAGTCCCGGGGTAGCGGGTATGTACAATGAGCAGTTCTTC
-,TRBJ1-4,TRBV7-9,-,CASSLMGQENEKLFF,TGTGCCAGCAGCTTGATGGGGCAGGAAAATGAAAAACTGTTTTTT
-,TRBJ1-5,TRBV25-1,TRBD1,CASSEYGTGRPQHF,TGTGCCAGCAGTGAATATGGGACAGGCCGTCCCCAGCATTTT
many,TRBJ2-3,TRBV12-3/TRBV12-4,-,CASTPLGTDTQYF,TGTGCCAGCACCCCCCTGGGTACAGATACGCAGTATTTT
few,TRBJ2-1,TRBV6-5,TRBD2,CASSYRGAYNEQFF,TGTGCCAGCAGTTACCGGGGGGCCTACAATGAGCAGTTCTTC
-,TRBJ2-3,TRBV12-5,-,CASRRGSTDTQYF,TGTGCTAGTCGACGGGGGAGCACAGATACGCAGTATTTT
few,TRBJ2-2,TRBV12-3/TRBV12-4,TRBD1,CASRLTGAAGELFF,TGTGCCAGCAGGTTGACAGGGGCGGCCGGGGAGCTGTTTTTT
-,TRBJ1-5,TRBV6-6,-,CASSERRNQPQHF,TGTGCCAGCAGTGAGAGAAGGAATCAGCCCCAGCATTTT
-,TRBJ1-2,TRBV20-1,TRBD1,CSARANRDSANYGYTF,TGCAGTGCTAGAGCGAACCGGGACAGCGCTAACTATGGCTACACCTTC
-,TRBJ2-5,TRBV5-1,-,CASSLVTGRRETQYF,TGCGCCAGCAGCTTGGTCACAGGGAGAAGAGAGACCCAGTACTTC
few,TRBJ2-7,TRBV13,TRBD1,CATAPRDRDMEQYF,TGTGCCACCGCGCCTCGGGACAGGGATATGGAGCAGTACTTC
many,TRBJ2-5,TRBV20-1,TRBD2,CSAREGTSQETQYF,TGCAGTGCTAGAGAGGGGACTAGTCAAGAGACCCAGTACTTC
few,TRBJ2-2,TRBV29-1,TRBD2,CSTRGGVGHTGELFF,TGCAGCACCCGGGGGGGCGTTGGTCACACCGGGGAGCTGTTTTTT
few,TRBJ2-5,TRBV5-1,TRBD1,CASSLAPQGAGETQYF,TGCGCCAGCAGCTTGGCACCACAGGGGGCCGGAGAGACCCAGTACTTC
-,TRBJ2-1,TRBV15,-,CATSVPQGGEGVSWSYNEQFF,TGTGCCACCAGCGTCCCCCAGGGGGGGGAGGGGGTAAGCTGGTCCTACAATGAGCAGTTCTTC
-,TRBJ1-3,TRBV2,-,CASSEAGNTIYF,TGTGCCAGCAGTGAAGCTGGAAACACCATATATTTT
-,TRBJ2-5,TRBV10-3,-,CAAEGLGGTVEETQYF,TGTGCCGCCGAGGGACTAGGGGGCACTGTCGAAGAGACCCAGTACTTC
few,TRBJ2-1,TRBV12-3/TRBV12-4,-,CASSDSPGAVDEQFF,TGTGCCAGCAGTGACAGCCCGGGAGCGGTTGATGAGCAGTTCTTC
-,TRBJ2-7,TRBV5-4,-,CASSSGGAYEQYF,TGTGCCAGCAGTTCCGGTGGTGCCTACGAGCAGTACTTC
few,TRBJ2-7,TRBV7-2,-,CASSLAGGGLGQYF,TGTGCCAGCAGCTTGGCCGGGGGTGGTCTTGGGCAGTACTTC
once,TRBJ2-5,TRBV20-1,-,CSARDAVVGEGETQYF,TGCAGTGCTAGAGATGCCGTAGTGGGAGAGGGGGAGACCCAGTACTTC
-,TRBJ2-1,TRBV7-2,-,CASSFFGEQFF,TGTGCCAGCAGCTTTTTCGGTGAGCAGTTCTTC
-,TRBJ2-1,TRBV20-1,TRBD2,CSARSGSSGNYNEQFF,TGCAGTGCTAGATCCGGGTCTAGCGGGAACTACAATGAGCAGTTCTTC
-,TRBJ2-1,TRBV5-1,-,CASSQLSNEQFF,TGCGCCAGCAGCCAACTAAGCAATGAGCAGTTCTTC
-,TRBJ2-5,TRBV5-1,TRBD1,CASSSGTGGGETQYF,TGCGCCAGCAGCTCTGGGACAGGGGGCGGAGAGACCCAGTACTTC
few,TRBJ2-7,TRBV12-3/TRBV12-4,-,CASALQGSGSYEQYF,TGTGCCAGCGCTCTGCAGGGCTCCGGTTCCTACGAGCAGTACTTC
many,TRBJ2-4,TRBV29-1,TRBD2,CSAGTSGNKNIQYF,TGCAGCGCCGGGACTAGCGGGAACAAAAACATTCAGTACTTC
few,TRBJ2-1,TRBV5-1,-,CASSLVWRDSYNEQFF,TGCGCCAGCAGCCTCGTATGGAGGGACTCCTACAATGAGCAGTTCTTC
-,TRBJ2-4,TRBV1,-,CTSSQEEKLDIQYF,TGCACCAGCAGCCAAGAAGAGAAATTGGACATTCAGTACTTC
many,TRBJ1-1,TRBV29-1,-,CSVFRGRAFF,TGCAGCGTTTTTCGGGGACGAGCTTTCTTT
few,TRBJ1-5,TRBV28,TRBD1,CATVMNRGSNQPQHF,TGTGCCACCGTAATGAACAGGGGCAGCAATCAGCCCCAGCATTTT